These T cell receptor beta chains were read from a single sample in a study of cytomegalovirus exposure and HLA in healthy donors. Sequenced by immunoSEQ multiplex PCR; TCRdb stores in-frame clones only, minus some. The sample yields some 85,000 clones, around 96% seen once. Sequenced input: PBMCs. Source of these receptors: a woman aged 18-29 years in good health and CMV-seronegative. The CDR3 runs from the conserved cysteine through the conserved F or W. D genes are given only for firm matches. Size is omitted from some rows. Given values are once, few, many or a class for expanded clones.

CDR3aa: CASNRGGNTEAFF
CDR3nt: TGTGCCAGCAACAGGGGGGGGAACACTGAAGCTTTCTTT
j_gene: TRBJ1-1
v_gene: TRBV6-5
abundance: -
d_gene: TRBD1

CDR3aa: CASSRQAIAGASETQYF
CDR3nt: TGCGCCAGCAGCCGACAGGCTATAGCAGGGGCGTCGGAGACCCAGTACTTC
j_gene: TRBJ2-5
v_gene: TRBV5-1
abundance: once
d_gene: -

CDR3aa: CASSWREGPNNEQFF
CDR3nt: TGTGCCAGCAGCTGGCGGGAGGGCCCTAACAATGAGCAGTTCTTC
j_gene: TRBJ2-1
v_gene: TRBV2
abundance: -
d_gene: TRBD2

CDR3aa: CASTEFTEAFF
CDR3nt: TGTGCCAGCACGGAGTTCACTGAAGCTTTCTTT
j_gene: TRBJ1-1
v_gene: TRBV2
abundance: once
d_gene: -

CDR3aa: CASSADRETGANVLTF
CDR3nt: TGTGCCAGCAGCGCTGACAGGGAAACTGGGGCCAACGTCCTGACTTTC
j_gene: TRBJ2-6
v_gene: TRBV9
abundance: -
d_gene: TRBD1

CDR3aa: CASSDDRNTEAFF
CDR3nt: TGTGCCAGCAGTGACGACAGGAACACTGAAGCTTTCTTT
j_gene: TRBJ1-1
v_gene: TRBV6-5
abundance: -
d_gene: -

CDR3aa: CASSNRVRETSSGNTIYF
CDR3nt: TGTGCCAGTAGTAACCGGGTCCGCGAAACGAGCTCTGGAAACACCATATATTTT
j_gene: TRBJ1-3
v_gene: TRBV19
abundance: -
d_gene: -

CDR3aa: CASSFMGDRAPYGYTF
CDR3nt: TGTGCCAGCAGTTTTATGGGGGACAGGGCACCTTATGGCTACACCTTC
j_gene: TRBJ1-2
v_gene: TRBV27
abundance: once
d_gene: TRBD1

CDR3aa: CASSTGGVGYTF
CDR3nt: TGTGCCAGCTCTACAGGGGGGGTTGGCTACACCTTC
j_gene: TRBJ1-2
v_gene: TRBV27
abundance: -
d_gene: TRBD1

CDR3aa: CASTQRGGNSNQPQHF
CDR3nt: TGTGCCAGCACCCAACGAGGTGGAAATAGCAATCAGCCCCAGCATTTT
j_gene: TRBJ1-5
v_gene: TRBV28
abundance: -
d_gene: -

CDR3aa: CASSSMEVSGNTIYF
CDR3nt: TGTGCCAGCAGCTCCATGGAGGTCTCTGGAAACACCATATATTTT
j_gene: TRBJ1-3
v_gene: TRBV7-9
abundance: -
d_gene: -

CDR3aa: CASSGGLRDTDTQYF
CDR3nt: TGCGCCAGCAGTGGGGGACTCCGTGACACAGATACGCAGTATTTT
j_gene: TRBJ2-3
v_gene: TRBV10-1
abundance: -
d_gene: -

CDR3aa: CASSLLASGINEQFF
CDR3nt: TGTGCCAGCAGCTTACTTGCTAGCGGGATCAATGAGCAGTTCTTC
j_gene: TRBJ2-1
v_gene: TRBV7-9
abundance: -
d_gene: TRBD2

CDR3aa: CASRGFVNYEQYF
CDR3nt: TGTGCCAGCCGGGGGTTCGTGAACTACGAGCAGTACTTC
j_gene: TRBJ2-7
v_gene: TRBV6-6
abundance: -
d_gene: -

CDR3aa: CASSARTNRDGENTIYF
CDR3nt: TGTGCCAGCAGCGCACGAACAAACAGGGATGGGGAAAACACCATATATTTT
j_gene: TRBJ1-3
v_gene: TRBV9
abundance: once
d_gene: -

CDR3aa: CASSYSRGAYEQYF
CDR3nt: TGTGCCAGCAGTTACTCACGGGGGGCCTACGAGCAGTACTTC
j_gene: TRBJ2-7
v_gene: TRBV6-5
abundance: -
d_gene: TRBD2

CDR3aa: CASSPVAVYNEQFF
CDR3nt: TGTGCCAGCTCACCTGTGGCAGTCTACAATGAGCAGTTCTTC
j_gene: TRBJ2-1
v_gene: TRBV18
abundance: -
d_gene: -

CDR3aa: CASSADSYGYTF
CDR3nt: TGCGCCAGCAGCGCGGACAGCTATGGCTACACCTTC
j_gene: TRBJ1-2
v_gene: TRBV5-1
abundance: -
d_gene: -

CDR3aa: CASSFGQGDSGNTIYF
CDR3nt: TGCGCCAGCAGCTTTGGACAGGGGGACTCTGGAAACACCATATATTTT
j_gene: TRBJ1-3
v_gene: TRBV5-1
abundance: -
d_gene: TRBD1

CDR3aa: CATQSGSVPDTQYF
CDR3nt: TGTGCCACACAAAGCGGGAGCGTGCCAGATACGCAGTATTTT
j_gene: TRBJ2-3
v_gene: TRBV6-5
abundance: -
d_gene: TRBD2

CDR3aa: CAIRKLAGAYEQYF
CDR3nt: TGTGCCATCAGGAAACTAGCGGGGGCCTACGAGCAGTACTTC
j_gene: TRBJ2-7
v_gene: TRBV10-3
abundance: -
d_gene: TRBD2

CDR3aa: CASSWTSGAGNEQFF
CDR3nt: TGTGCCAGCAGCTGGACTAGCGGGGCGGGGAATGAGCAGTTCTTC
j_gene: TRBJ2-1
v_gene: TRBV5-5
abundance: -
d_gene: TRBD2

CDR3aa: CASSPPLSNYNEQFF
CDR3nt: TGTGCCAGCTCACCACCTTTGTCCAACTACAATGAGCAGTTCTTC
j_gene: TRBJ2-1
v_gene: TRBV18
abundance: -
d_gene: -

CDR3aa: CASSFWGTEETQYF
CDR3nt: TGTGCCAGCAGCTTTTGGGGGACAGAAGAGACCCAGTACTTC
j_gene: TRBJ2-5
v_gene: TRBV7-9
abundance: -
d_gene: TRBD1

CDR3aa: CAWRGTSGSGGTQYF
CDR3nt: TGTGCCTGGAGGGGGACTAGCGGGAGTGGCGGGACCCAGTACTTC
j_gene: TRBJ2-5
v_gene: TRBV30
abundance: -
d_gene: TRBD2

CDR3aa: CASSLDLLAVYNEQFF
CDR3nt: TGTGCCAGCAGCTTAGATCTCCTAGCGGTATACAATGAGCAGTTCTTC
j_gene: TRBJ2-1
v_gene: TRBV11-2
abundance: -
d_gene: TRBD2

CDR3aa: CASSLFEVVYGYTF
CDR3nt: TGTGCCAGCAGCTTATTTGAGGTCGTCTATGGCTACACCTTC
j_gene: TRBJ1-2
v_gene: TRBV7-2
abundance: -
d_gene: -

CDR3aa: CASSIVGLKETQYF
CDR3nt: TGTGCCAGTAGTATAGTCGGTTTGAAAGAGACCCAGTACTTC
j_gene: TRBJ2-5
v_gene: TRBV19
abundance: -
d_gene: -

CDR3aa: CASQTGASGSPLHF
CDR3nt: TGTGCCAGCCAGACAGGGGCCTCTGGGTCACCCCTCCACTTT
j_gene: TRBJ1-6
v_gene: TRBV19
abundance: -
d_gene: TRBD1

CDR3aa: CASISIPGQGAFF
CDR3nt: TGTGCCAGCATCTCAATTCCGGGACAGGGGGCTTTCTTT
j_gene: TRBJ1-1
v_gene: TRBV27
abundance: -
d_gene: TRBD1

CDR3aa: CASSLKSGGTTDTQYF
CDR3nt: TGCGCCAGCAGCTTAAAGTCCGGGGGGACGACAGATACGCAGTATTTT
j_gene: TRBJ2-3
v_gene: TRBV5-1
abundance: -
d_gene: TRBD2

CDR3aa: CASSPRLSQGEHYGYTF
CDR3nt: TGTGCCAGCTCACCACGTCTTTCGCAGGGCGAACACTATGGCTACACCTTC
j_gene: TRBJ1-2
v_gene: TRBV18
abundance: -
d_gene: -

CDR3aa: CASSMARFRGIMNTEAFF
CDR3nt: TGTGCCAGTAGTATGGCCCGGTTTCGGGGGATTATGAACACTGAAGCTTTCTTT
j_gene: TRBJ1-1
v_gene: TRBV19
abundance: -
d_gene: -

CDR3aa: CASRSLEAFF
CDR3nt: TGTGCCAGCCGTTCCCTCGAGGCTTTCTTT
j_gene: TRBJ1-1
v_gene: TRBV28
abundance: -
d_gene: -

CDR3aa: CASSSGQGYEQYF
CDR3nt: TGCGCCAGCAGCTCCGGACAGGGCTACGAGCAGTACTTC
j_gene: TRBJ2-7
v_gene: TRBV5-1
abundance: -
d_gene: TRBD1

CDR3aa: CASSASPGLISTDTQYF
CDR3nt: TGTGCCAGCAGCGCCTCACCGGGACTAATCTCCACAGATACGCAGTATTTT
j_gene: TRBJ2-3
v_gene: TRBV7-9
abundance: -
d_gene: TRBD2

CDR3aa: CASSRTSGTYEQYF
CDR3nt: TGTGCCAGCAGCCGGACTAGCGGGACCTACGAGCAGTACTTC
j_gene: TRBJ2-7
v_gene: TRBV7-2
abundance: -
d_gene: TRBD2